These T cell receptor beta chains were read from a single sample in a study of blood T cell repertoires in COVID-19. Clones were read by immunoSEQ multiplex PCR, and TCRdb kept only the in-frame ones, dropping some. The sample includes 230,000 or so clones, about 90% of them seen just once. Sequencing was performed on peripheral blood. The source of these receptors is a woman aged 55-69 years with COVID-19, enrolled during active disease. CDR3s leave out the opening cysteine and the closing phenylalanine or tryptophan.

>11|TRBJ2-7|TRBV5-1
ASSLVTGYEQY
>11|TRBJ1-2|TRBV12-3/TRBV12-4
ASSLAGQGANL
>13|TRBJ2-7|TRBV15
ATSRDPTATYEQY
>12|TRBJ1-5|TRBV30
AWSRDRSNQPQH
>13|TRBJ1-2|TRBV6-1
ASSEWGGGYGGYT
>14|TRBJ1-5|TRBV7-2
ASSPLSAGSHQPQH
>14|TRBJ2-7|TRBV4-1
ASSQESQGSTYEQY
>15|TRBJ1-5|TRBV20-1
SASLGLSGQHNQPQH
>13|TRBJ1-4|TRBV14
ASSQIGEINEKLF
>12|TRBJ1-5|TRBV5-6
ASSLLRSNQPQH
>12|TRBJ2-5|TRBV6-2/TRBV6-3
ASSPRQAQETQY
>15|TRBJ1-5|TRBV7-9
ASSPRDRGKGNQPQH